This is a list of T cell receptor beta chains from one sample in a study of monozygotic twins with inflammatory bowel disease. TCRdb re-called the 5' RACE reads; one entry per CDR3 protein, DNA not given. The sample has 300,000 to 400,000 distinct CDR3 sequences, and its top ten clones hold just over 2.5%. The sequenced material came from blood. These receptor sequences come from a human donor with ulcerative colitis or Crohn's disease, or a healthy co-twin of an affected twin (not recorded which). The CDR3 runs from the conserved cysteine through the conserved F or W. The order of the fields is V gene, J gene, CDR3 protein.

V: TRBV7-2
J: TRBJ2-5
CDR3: CASGKTGGYQETQYF

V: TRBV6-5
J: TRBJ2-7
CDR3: CASSYLGRPAVYEQYF

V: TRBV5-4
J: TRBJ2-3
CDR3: CASSLGPVKDTQYF

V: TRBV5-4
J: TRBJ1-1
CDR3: CASSLRPPYTEAFF

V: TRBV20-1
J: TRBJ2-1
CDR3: CSASGRARTFF

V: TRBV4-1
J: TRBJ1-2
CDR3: CASSQDHSGGYGYTF

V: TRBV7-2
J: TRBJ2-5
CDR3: CASSLLGQEQETQYF

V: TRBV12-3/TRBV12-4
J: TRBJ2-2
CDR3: CASSFKSGNTGELFF

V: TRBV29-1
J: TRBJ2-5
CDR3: CSLMDRGEETQYF

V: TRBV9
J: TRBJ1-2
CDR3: CASSRQISYGYTF

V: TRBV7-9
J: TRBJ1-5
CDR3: CASSLGGPGSNQPQHF

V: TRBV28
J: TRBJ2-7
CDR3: CASSLVTEIMSSYEQYF

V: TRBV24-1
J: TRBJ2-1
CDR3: CATSDFRDRLSYNEQFF

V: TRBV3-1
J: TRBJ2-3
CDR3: CASSQKGGTDTQYF

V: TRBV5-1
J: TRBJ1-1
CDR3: CASSPGGLDTEAFF

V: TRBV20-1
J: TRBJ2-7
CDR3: CSARTPAVYEQYF

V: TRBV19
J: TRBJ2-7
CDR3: CASRGRQGRYEQYF

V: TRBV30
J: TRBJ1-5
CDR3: CAWTRAGLSNQPQHF

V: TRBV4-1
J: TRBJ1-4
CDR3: CASSAPGTGDEKLFF

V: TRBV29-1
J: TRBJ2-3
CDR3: CSVQERGGRTDTQYF

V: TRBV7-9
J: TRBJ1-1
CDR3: CASSLGWGGNTEAFF

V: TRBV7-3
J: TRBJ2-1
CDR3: CASSSRTSEQFF

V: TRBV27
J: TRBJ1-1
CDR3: CASSLSGGPNTEAFF

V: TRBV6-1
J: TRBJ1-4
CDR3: CASSPGTLVTLNEKLFF

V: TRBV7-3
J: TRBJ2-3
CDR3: CASSLRGGNTDTQYF

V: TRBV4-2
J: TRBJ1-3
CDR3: CASSPLVLGNTIYF

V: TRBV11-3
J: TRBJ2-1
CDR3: CASSLQGWEQFF

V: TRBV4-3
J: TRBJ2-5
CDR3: CASSPHGGVPETQYF

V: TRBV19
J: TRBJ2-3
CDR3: CASSIGAGPGDTQYF

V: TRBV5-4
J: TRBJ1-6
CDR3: CASSWGQANSPLHF

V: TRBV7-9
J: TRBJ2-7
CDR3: CASSLGGQGAPYEQYF

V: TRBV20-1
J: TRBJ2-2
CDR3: CSASRTGAYGGELFF

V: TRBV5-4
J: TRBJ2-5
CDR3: CASSHPGQAQETQYF

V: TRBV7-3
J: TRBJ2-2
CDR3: CASSPPGSNTGELFF

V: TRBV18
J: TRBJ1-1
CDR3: CASSPRNIIYTEAFF

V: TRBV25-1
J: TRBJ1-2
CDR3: CASSGTGGARYGYTF

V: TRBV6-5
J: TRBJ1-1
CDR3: CASSYSIAAGEAFF

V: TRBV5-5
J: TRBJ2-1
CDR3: CASSPMPAEVSYNEQFF

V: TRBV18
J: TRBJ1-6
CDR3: CASSPLETDNSPLHF

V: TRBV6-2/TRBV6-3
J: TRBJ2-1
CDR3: CTSSPRDRDDHNEQFF

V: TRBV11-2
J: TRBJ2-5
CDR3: CASSLGDQETQYF

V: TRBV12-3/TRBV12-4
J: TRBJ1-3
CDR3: CASRPGTGDSSGNTIYF

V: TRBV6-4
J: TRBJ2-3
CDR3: CASSDNPLSGLDTDTQYF

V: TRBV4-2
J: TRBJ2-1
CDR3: CASSQLLTSSYNEQFF

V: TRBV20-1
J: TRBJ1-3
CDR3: CSARDPYQGRSGNTIYF

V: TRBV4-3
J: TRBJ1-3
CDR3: CASSQDEGASWGNTIYF

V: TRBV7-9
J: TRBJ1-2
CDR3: CASSSGTGGAYGYTF

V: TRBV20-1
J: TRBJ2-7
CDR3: CSATSGLAGEEEQYF

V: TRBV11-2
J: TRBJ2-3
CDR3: CASSPNSGGGKGTDTQYF